The next 19 T cell receptor beta chains were all read from a single sample in a study of technical replicates of blood from a handful of donors (dated by TCRdb to 2015 to 2018). The method behind the library was the immunoSEQ multiplex PCR assay. The table comes from immuneACCESS by way of TCRdb, which keeps in-frame sequences with V and J called. Part of the clones is missing from these tables; in studies checked, under half for an unresolved V gene and the rest for unknown reasons. The sample records approximately 15,000 clones, roughly 87% of which are singletons. The ten largest clones capture approximately 13% of the sample. The sequenced sample consisted of PBMCs. The receptors come from a human donor in good health.

The sample holds a few counts of this clone. The CDR3 reads CASSPDRADEKLFF. Written as DNA, the CDR3 is TGTGCCAGCTCACCTGACAGGGCGGATGAAAAACTGTTTTTT. The chain joins TRBV18 to TRBJ1-4, with 7 nucleotides matching TRBD1. After removal of 3 bases from V and 6 bases from J, the junction contained 4 bases not matched to a gene. The CDR3 consists of 14 residues. Per the germline V gene, CDR1 is KGHSH and CDR2 is LQKENI. Full variable domain (outside the CDR3, taken from reference TRBV18 and TRBJ1-4): NAGVMQNPRHLVRRRGQEARLRCSPMKGHSHVYWYRQLPEEGLKFMVYLQKENIIDESGMPKERFSAEFPKEGPSILRIQQVVRGDSAAYFCASSPDRADEKLFFGSGTQLSVL.

This clone has just one count. The J gene is TRBJ2-7, the V gene TRBV12-5, with a possible D match to TRBD2 (6 bases). The V and J ends lost 1 base and 2 bases respectively, with 12 bases between them. This CDR3 has 15 amino acids. Germline V gene data show CDR1 as LGHNT and CDR2 as FRNRAP. The CDR3 here is CASGLALGGTYEQYF. The CDR3, as DNA: TGTGCTAGTGGTTTGGCATTGGGGGGTACCTACGAGCAGTACTTC.

The genes are TRBV11-2 and TRBJ2-7; no reliable D call. V was pared by 5 bases and J by 3 bases, with 8 bases between. Germline V gives CDR1 SGHAT, CDR2 FQNNGV. The CDR3 totals 12 residues. CDR3 bases: TGTGCCAGCAGCCTACTCGGCTACGAGCAGTACTTC. Amino acids: CASSLLGYEQYF.

The chain employs TRBV5-1 and TRBJ2-3; D gene unclear. Germline CDR1 and CDR2: SGHRS and YFSETQ. V lost 4 bases and J lost 0, with 18 bases in between. The CDR3 runs to 17 residues. The CDR3 bases are TGCGCCAGCAGCCTAGTGTTACAAGAGTATAGCACAGATACGCAGTATTTT. Translation gives CASSLVLQEYSTDTQYF.

CDR3 sequence reads: CASSLGAASTGYEQYF. The CDR3 bases are TGTGCCAGCAGCTTGGGAGCTGCTAGCACCGGGTACGAGCAGTACTTC. This chain links TRBV5-6 with TRBJ2-7; a weak D match, TRBD2 (5 bases). The CDR3 totals 16 residues. Germline V gene sequence: CDR1 SGHDT, CDR2 YYEEEE. Deletions cut 0 bases from V and 4 bases from J, with 17 bases between.

The rearrangement links TRBV27 to TRBJ2-7; 7 positions agree with TRBD1. CDR3 size: 16 residues. The germline V gene encodes CDR1 MNHEY and CDR2 SMNVEV (reference sequence). J lost 0 bases, V lost 5 bases, and 10 bases had no gene match. CDR3 in amino acids: CASSRTTGWSSYEQYF. CDR3 bases: TGTGCCAGCAGTCGAACGACAGGGTGGAGCTCCTACGAGCAGTACTTC.

The chain employs TRBV5-1 and TRBJ2-1, with 8 bases aligning to TRBD2. Germline V gene sequence: CDR1 SGHRS, CDR2 YFSETQ. With V trimmed by 4 bases and J by 8 bases, 8 bases remained unmatched. The CDR3 sequence is 14 residues long. This CDR3 is CASSPESGSDEQFF. CDR3 nucleotides: TGCGCCAGCAGCCCGGAGAGCGGGAGCGATGAGCAGTTCTTC.

The rearrangement uses TRBV19 and TRBJ2-5; 9 bases map to TRBD2. Germline V CDR1 and CDR2: LNHDA, SQIVND (reference sequence). V lost 5 bases and J lost 5; bases outside the gene matches: 9. The length of the CDR3 is 15 residues. The CDR3 is CASSSIAGVVETQYF. The DNA of the CDR3 is TGTGCCAGTAGTTCTATAGCGGGAGTTGTCGAGACCCAGTACTTC. The full variable domain, rest sourced from reference TRBV19 and TRBJ2-5, is DGGITQSPKYLFRKEGQNVTLSCEQNLNHDAMYWYRQDPGQGLRLIYYSQIVNDFQKGDIAEGYSVSREKKESFPLTVTSAQKNPTAFYLCASSSIAGVVETQYFGPGTRLLVL.

The rearrangement joins TRBV10-3 to TRBJ2-7, with D maybe TRBD2 (5 bases). The germline CDR1 and CDR2 sequences are ENHRY and SYGVKD. Trimming took 3 bases from V and 2 from J, leaving 14 bases between them. This CDR3 region has 15 residues. As DNA, the CDR3 is TGTGCCATCAGTGAAGCTGACTCGGGGACCTACGAGCAGTACTTC. The encoded protein is CAISEADSGTYEQYF.

This chain uses TRBV18 with TRBJ2-5; TRBD2 agrees at 8 bases. This CDR3 has 14 residues. From germline, CDR1 is KGHSH and CDR2 LQKENI. The junction had 4 bases not matched to a gene; V was cut back by 2 bases and J by 5 bases. The CDR3 reads CASSPKLADETQYF. The CDR3, as DNA: TGTGCCAGCTCACCAAAACTAGCGGATGAGACCCAGTACTTC.

The chain has TRBV7-2 and TRBJ2-7, with 8 positions matching TRBD2. This CDR3 is built from 15 residues. Trimming cost V 1 base and J 2 bases; bases outside gene matches: 4. Germline-derived CDR1 and CDR2 are SGHTA and FQGNSA. The CDR3 reads CASSLDLLAAYEQYF. CDR3 DNA sequence: TGTGCCAGCAGCTTAGATTTACTAGCGGCCTACGAGCAGTACTTC. Complete variable domain (other parts from reference TRBV7-2 and TRBJ2-7): GAGVSQSPSNKVTEKGKDVELRCDPISGHTALYWYRQSLGQGLEFLIYFQGNSAPDKSGLPSDRFSAERTGGSVSTLTIQRTQQEDSAVYLCASSLDLLAAYEQYFGPGTRLTVT.

V usage is TRBV4-1 and J usage is TRBJ2-1; D perhaps matches TRBD1 (5 bases). From germline, CDR1 is MGHRA and CDR2 YSYEKL. The V gene lost 4 bases and the J gene lost 0 bases, with 10 bases spanning the gap. This CDR3 is built from 15 residues. CDR3 DNA: TGCGCCAGCAGCCTCCAACAGGACTCCTACAATGAGCAGTTCTTC. This sequence encodes CASSLQQDSYNEQFF.

The J gene is TRBJ2-3, the V gene TRBV19; 7 positions agree with TRBD1. The CDR3 has 14 amino acids. After removal of 2 bases from V and 6 bases from J, the junction contained 5 bases not matched to a gene. CDR1 is LNHDA and CDR2 is SQIVND in the germline V gene (reference sequence). Here the CDR3 reads CASSITTGVDTQYF. CDR3 nucleotides: TGTGCCAGTAGTATAACTACAGGGGTGGATACGCAGTATTTT.

This chain connects TRBV6-5 to TRBJ1-2, with 7 bases identical to TRBD1. V gave up 8 bases and J gave up 8 bases; unmatched junction bases: 11. CDR1 MNHEY and CDR2 SVGAGI come from the germline V gene. There are 13 residues in the CDR3. The CDR3 DNA sequence: TGTGCCAGCGTTGCAACAGGGGAACACGGCTACACCTTC. This sequence encodes CASVATGEHGYTF.

This clone has only one observation. The chain combines TRBV30 with TRBJ2-5; TRBD1 aligns across 7 bases. Germline V gene lookup returns CDR1 GTSNPN and CDR2 SVGIG (reference sequence). This CDR3 comprises 14 residues. The V gene end was trimmed by 5 bases and the J gene end by 2 bases; junction bases not matched to a gene: 8. CDR3 nucleotide sequence: TGTGCCTGGCGCACCGGACAGGAGCAAGAGACCCAGTACTTC. This translates into CAWRTGQEQETQYF.

V gene TRBV6-1 combines with J gene TRBJ2-5, with TRBD1 as a possible D gene (6 bases). This CDR3 is built from 14 residues. Trimming left V 4 bases short and J 5 bases short, with 14 bases between. CDR1 MNHNS and CDR2 SASEGT come from the germline V gene. The CDR3 DNA is TGTGCCAGCAGTGCATCAGGGGTAGGGGAGACCCAGTACTTC. It encodes CASSASGVGETQYF.

V is TRBV11-3 and J is TRBJ1-2, with a tentative D call TRBD1 (6 bases). The CDR3 has 14 amino acids. Trimming left V 6 bases short and J 3 bases short, with 14 bases between. Germline V gene sequence: CDR1 SGHNT, CDR2 YENEEA. The CDR3 loop is CASSFYREYYGYTF. CDR3 DNA: TGTGCCAGCAGTTTCTACAGGGAATACTATGGCTACACCTTC. Drawing the rest from reference TRBV11-3 and TRBJ1-2, the complete variable domain is EAGVVQSPRYKIIEKKQPVAFWCNPISGHNTLYWYLQNLGQGPELLIRYENEEAVDDSQLPKDRFSAERLKGVDSTLKIQPAELGDSAVYLCASSFYREYYGYTFGSGTRLTVV.

J is TRBJ2-7 and V is TRBV7-3; 11 nucleotides line up with TRBD2. J gave up 3 bases and V 5 bases, and 6 bases lay outside the gene matches. This CDR3 region has 15 residues. Germline assignment: CDR1 SGHTA and CDR2 FQGTGA. CDR3 loop: CASSLAGGYFYEQYF. The CDR3 coding sequence is TGTGCCAGCAGCCTAGCGGGAGGTTATTTCTACGAGCAGTACTTC.

The CDR3 coding sequence is TGTGCCAGCAGCCAAGTTTGGAGGGAGGGATGGCAGCCCCAGCATTTT. Amino acid sequence: CASSQVWREGWQPQHF. The chain has TRBV4-2 and TRBJ1-5, with D hard to call. Looked up from germline, CDR1 is LGHNA and CDR2 is YNFKEQ. V lost 1 base to trimming and J lost 7 bases, with 17 bases between them. This CDR3 contains 16 residues.